Below, 13 T cell receptor beta chains from the same sample are listed, as sequenced in a study of T cells expressing NK-cell markers. TCRdb processed the 5' RACE reads again and assigns one entry to each CDR3 protein, with no DNA. The table lists roughly 180,000 distinct CDR3 sequences. Material: blood T cells: a sorted CD56 or NKG2C T cell subset, CD4+ or CD8+ T cells, or bulk PBMC T cells (not recorded which). These receptors originate from a woman between 18 and 75 years old in good health.

The V gene is TRBV10-3, the J gene TRBJ2-6. Germline CDR1 ENHRY, CDR2 SYGVKD. The CDR3 contains 14 residues. CDR3 sequence reads: CASRGSSGANVLTF.

The genes are TRBV18 and TRBJ1-5; as DNA is missing, the TRBD1 call by TCRdb cannot be tested. Germline values: CDR1 KGHSH, CDR2 LQKENI. CDR3 size: 15 residues. The CDR3 region is CASSLGTGDHQPQHF.

This CDR3 reads CASSQEKGGYNEQFF. The chain carries TRBV4-2 and TRBJ2-1; TCRdb's D call, TRBD1, is unchecked because there is no DNA. This CDR3 comprises 15 residues. The germline gives CDR1 LGHNA, CDR2 YNFKEQ.

The genes are TRBV3-1 and TRBJ2-7; TCRdb picks TRBD1, but there is no DNA to check that call. The CDR3 is 16 amino acids. In germline, CDR1 is LGHDT, CDR2 YNNKEL (reference sequence). The CDR3 here is CASSRALRTGPKEQYF.

The chain has TRBV6-2 or TRBV6-3 and TRBJ2-1. CDR3 length: 15 residues. Germline V gene data show CDR1 as MNHEY and CDR2 as SVGEGT. The CDR3: CASNHGGSSYNEQFF.

This chain links TRBV5-1 with TRBJ2-5. This CDR3 region has 13 residues. Germline V gives CDR1 SGHRS, CDR2 YFSETQ. The CDR3 loop reads CASSLAAAPTQYF.

The chain is built from TRBV7-9 and TRBJ2-1; the D gene TCRdb calls, TRBD1, cannot be checked with no DNA. The CDR3 covers 15 residues. Looked up from germline, CDR1 is SEHNR and CDR2 is FQNEAQ (reference sequence). CDR3 region: CASSRDRQGYNEQFF.

This chain connects TRBV5-1 to TRBJ2-1; the TCRdb D gene call, TRBD2, has no DNA to confirm it. Germline V gives CDR1 SGHRS, CDR2 YFSETQ. The CDR3 runs 15 residues. The CDR3 sequence is CASSLLLSGSNEQFF.

The rearrangement joins TRBV20-1 to TRBJ2-2. The CDR3 has 12 residues. CDR1 DFQATT and CDR2 SNEGSKA come from the germline V gene (reference sequence). The CDR3 is CSATSNTGELFF.

The chain is built from TRBV24-1 and TRBJ2-3; absent DNA, TCRdb's TRBD1 call cannot be checked. The CDR3 extends over 18 amino acids. Germline CDR1 KGHDR, CDR2 SFDVKD. The CDR3 here is CATSGPLGVAGDTDTQYF.

The chain carries TRBV10-3 and TRBJ2-5. CDR1 and CDR2 (germline): ENHRY, SYGVKD. This CDR3 is built from 14 residues. The CDR3 spells CAISESWGEETQYF.

The V gene is TRBV28, the J gene TRBJ2-5; TCRdb picks TRBD2, but there is no DNA to check that call. Germline V gene data show CDR1 as MDHEN and CDR2 as SYDVKM. This CDR3 contains 17 residues. The CDR3 loop is CASSLWLAGDFQETQYF.

The rearrangement joins TRBV20-1 to TRBJ1-2. The CDR3 length is 14 residues. Per germline, CDR1 DFQATT and CDR2 SNEGSKA (reference sequence). This CDR3 reads CSARADGTRGGYTF.